The TCR beta chain under discussion was sequenced for a study of a mutant IDH1 vaccine in newly diagnosed glioma. Study context: The treated population exhibited a male proportion of about 60%, a female proportion of about 38%, and a mean age of about 40 years. Study results and limitations: Most patients, around 94%, showed vaccine-induced immune responses. Changes to the top peripheral T cell clonotypes appeared unrelated to pseudoprogression.

V was trimmed by 4 bases and J by 4 bases, leaving 23 bases between them. CDR1 is SGHRS and CDR2 is YFSETQ in the germline V gene. The CDR3 runs 17 residues. Produced via immunoSEQ multiplex PCR; TCRdb's table is partial and in-frame only. The sample gives under 35,000 clones, 70% to 90% of which show up once; about 4.9% is in the top ten. Regarding this clone: What it recognizes is unknown.

Time point noted: baseline, week 1 (first vaccination visit). As for treatment: pre-vaccination baseline after standard-of-care therapy. Each of the donors came in with new WHO grade 3 or 4 astrocytomas that were IDH1-mutant and ATRX-lost. The sequencing used PBMCs, collected from a glioma patient treated with radiotherapy, temozolomide or both. This receptor was obtained from a woman between 35 and 50 years old with glioma. The rearrangement links TRBV5-1 to TRBJ1-2; D may be TRBD1 (5 bases). The CDR3 DNA reads as TGCGCCAGCAGCACAGACAGAGAATCTATGTCAATCTATGGCTACACCTTC. This codes for CASSTDRESMSIYGYTF.